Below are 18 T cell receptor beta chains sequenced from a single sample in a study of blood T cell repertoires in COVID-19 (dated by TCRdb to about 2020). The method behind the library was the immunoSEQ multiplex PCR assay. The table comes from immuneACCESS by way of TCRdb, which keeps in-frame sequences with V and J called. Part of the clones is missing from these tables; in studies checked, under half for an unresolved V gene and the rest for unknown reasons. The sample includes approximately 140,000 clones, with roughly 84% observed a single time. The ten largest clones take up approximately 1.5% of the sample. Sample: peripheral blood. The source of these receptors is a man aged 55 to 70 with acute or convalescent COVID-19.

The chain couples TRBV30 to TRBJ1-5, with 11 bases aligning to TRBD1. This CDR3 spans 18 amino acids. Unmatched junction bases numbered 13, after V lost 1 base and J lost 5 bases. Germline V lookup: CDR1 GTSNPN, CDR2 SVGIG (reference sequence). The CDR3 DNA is TGTGCCTGGAGTGCCGGGACAGGGGGATCTGCTTTGGATCAGCCCCAGCATTTT. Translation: CAWSAGTGGSALDQPQHF.

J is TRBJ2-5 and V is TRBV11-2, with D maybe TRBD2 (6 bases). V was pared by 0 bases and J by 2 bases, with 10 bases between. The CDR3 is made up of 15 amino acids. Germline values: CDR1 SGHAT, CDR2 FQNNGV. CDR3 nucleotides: TGTGCCAGCAGCTTAGATCGGGGACTGCAAGAGACCCAGTACTTC. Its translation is CASSLDRGLQETQYF.

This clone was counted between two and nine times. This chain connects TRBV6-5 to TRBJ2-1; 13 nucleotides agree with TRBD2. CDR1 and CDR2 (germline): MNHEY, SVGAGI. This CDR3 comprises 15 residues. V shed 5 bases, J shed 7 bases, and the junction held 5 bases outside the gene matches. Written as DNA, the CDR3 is TGTGCCAGCAGTCCCTCGGGACTAGCGGGGAATGAGCAGTTCTTC. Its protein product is CASSPSGLAGNEQFF.

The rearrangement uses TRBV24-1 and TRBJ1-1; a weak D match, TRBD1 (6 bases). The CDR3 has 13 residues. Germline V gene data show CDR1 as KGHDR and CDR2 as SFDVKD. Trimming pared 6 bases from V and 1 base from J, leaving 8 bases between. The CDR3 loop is CATSTTGNTEAFF. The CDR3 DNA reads TGTGCCACCAGTACGACAGGGAACACTGAAGCTTTCTTT.

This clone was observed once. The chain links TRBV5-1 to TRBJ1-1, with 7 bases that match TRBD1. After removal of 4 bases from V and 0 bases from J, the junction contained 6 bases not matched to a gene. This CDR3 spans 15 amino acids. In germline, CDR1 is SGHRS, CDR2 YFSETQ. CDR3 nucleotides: TGCGCCAGCAGCGGGACAGCCTTAATGAACACTGAAGCTTTCTTT. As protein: CASSGTALMNTEAFF.

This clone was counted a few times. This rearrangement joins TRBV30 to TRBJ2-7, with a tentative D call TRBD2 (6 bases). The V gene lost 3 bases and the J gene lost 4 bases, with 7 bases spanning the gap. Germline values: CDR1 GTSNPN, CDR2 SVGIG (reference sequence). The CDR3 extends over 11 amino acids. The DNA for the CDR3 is TGTGCCTGGAGACGGGGGTACGAGCAGTACTTC. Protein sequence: CAWRRGYEQYF.

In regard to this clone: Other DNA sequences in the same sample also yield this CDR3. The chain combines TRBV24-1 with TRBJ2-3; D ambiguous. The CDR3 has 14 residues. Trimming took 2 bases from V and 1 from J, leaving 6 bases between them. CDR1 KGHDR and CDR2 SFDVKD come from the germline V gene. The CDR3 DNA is TGTGCCACCAGTGATTCGGGTGGCACAGATACGCAGTATTTT. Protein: CATSDSGGTDTQYF.

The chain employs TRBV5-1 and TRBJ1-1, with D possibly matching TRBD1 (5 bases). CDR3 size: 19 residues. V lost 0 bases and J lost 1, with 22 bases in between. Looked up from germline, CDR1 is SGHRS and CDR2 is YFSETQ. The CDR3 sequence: CASSLAVGQGGLGNTEAFF. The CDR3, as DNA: TGCGCCAGCAGCTTGGCCGTGGGGCAAGGTGGACTAGGGAACACTGAAGCTTTCTTT.

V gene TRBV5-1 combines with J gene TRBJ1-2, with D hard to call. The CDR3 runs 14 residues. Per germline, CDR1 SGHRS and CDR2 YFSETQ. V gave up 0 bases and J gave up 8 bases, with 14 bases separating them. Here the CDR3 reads CASSLVGSPRGYTF. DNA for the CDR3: TGCGCCAGCAGCTTGGTTGGCAGCCCTAGGGGCTACACCTTC.

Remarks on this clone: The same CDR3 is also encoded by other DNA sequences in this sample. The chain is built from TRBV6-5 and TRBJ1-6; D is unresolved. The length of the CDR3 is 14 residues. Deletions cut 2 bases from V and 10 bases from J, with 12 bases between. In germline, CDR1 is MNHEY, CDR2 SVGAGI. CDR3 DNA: TGTGCCAGCAGTTACAAGGCCACGGGGTCACCCCTCCACTTT. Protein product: CASSYKATGSPLHF.

The CDR3 DNA sequence: TGTGCCAGCAGCGTGGACAGGCGATCCTACGAGCAGTACTTC. Translating gives CASSVDRRSYEQYF. The rearrangement joins TRBV7-2 to TRBJ2-7, with TRBD1 matching over 7 bases. The V segment lost 5 bases and the J segment 1 base; nucleotides outside the gene matches: 5. CDR1 is SGHTA, CDR2 FQGNSA, per germline. The CDR3 is 14 residues long.

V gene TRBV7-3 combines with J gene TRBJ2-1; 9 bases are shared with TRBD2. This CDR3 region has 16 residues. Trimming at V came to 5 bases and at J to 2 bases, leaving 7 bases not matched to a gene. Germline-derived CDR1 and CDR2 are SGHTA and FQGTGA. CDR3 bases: TGTGCCAGCAGCGCAGCGGGAGGAGGGGCCTACAATGAGCAGTTCTTC. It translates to CASSAAGGGAYNEQFF.

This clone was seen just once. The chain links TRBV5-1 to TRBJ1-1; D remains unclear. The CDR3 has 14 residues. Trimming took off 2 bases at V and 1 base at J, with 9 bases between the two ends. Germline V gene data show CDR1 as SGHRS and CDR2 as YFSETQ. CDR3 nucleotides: TGCGCCAGCAGCTTATGGGAGGCGAACACTGAAGCTTTCTTT. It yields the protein CASSLWEANTEAFF.

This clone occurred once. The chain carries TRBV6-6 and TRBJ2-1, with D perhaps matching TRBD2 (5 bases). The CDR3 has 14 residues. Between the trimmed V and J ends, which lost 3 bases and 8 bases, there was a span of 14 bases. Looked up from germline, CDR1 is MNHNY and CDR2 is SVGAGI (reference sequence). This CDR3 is CASSYGLTGDEQFF. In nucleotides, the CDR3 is TGTGCCAGCAGTTATGGACTCACGGGCGATGAGCAGTTCTTC.

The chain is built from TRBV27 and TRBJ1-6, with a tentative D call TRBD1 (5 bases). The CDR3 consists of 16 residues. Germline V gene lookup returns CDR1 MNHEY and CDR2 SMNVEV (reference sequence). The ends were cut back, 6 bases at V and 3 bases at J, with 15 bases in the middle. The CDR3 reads CASRGAPTSYNSPLHF. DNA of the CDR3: TGTGCCAGCAGAGGGGCACCGACGAGCTATAATTCACCCCTCCACTTT.

The DNA for the CDR3 is TGCGCCAGCAGCTACGGGAGTGGCCAAGAGACCCAGTACTTC. This gives the protein CASSYGSGQETQYF. The chain couples TRBV5-1 to TRBJ2-5; TRBD2 might be the D (6 bases). The CDR3 sequence is 14 residues long. Germline V gene data show CDR1 as SGHRS and CDR2 as YFSETQ. The V end was cut by 3 bases, the J end by 1 base, with 10 bases between.

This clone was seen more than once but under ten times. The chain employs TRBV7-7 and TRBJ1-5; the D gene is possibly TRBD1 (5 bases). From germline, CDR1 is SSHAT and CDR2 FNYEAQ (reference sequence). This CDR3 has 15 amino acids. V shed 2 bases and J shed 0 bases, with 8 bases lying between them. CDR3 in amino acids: CASSLWDYSNQPQHF. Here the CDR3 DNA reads TGTGCCAGCAGCTTATGGGACTATAGCAATCAGCCCCAGCATTTT.

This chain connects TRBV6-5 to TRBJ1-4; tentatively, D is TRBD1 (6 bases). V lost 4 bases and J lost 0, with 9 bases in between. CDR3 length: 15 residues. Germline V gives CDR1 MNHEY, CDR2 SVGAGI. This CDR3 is CASSLQGATNEKLFF. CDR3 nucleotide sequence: TGTGCCAGCAGTTTACAGGGAGCAACTAATGAAAAACTGTTTTTT.